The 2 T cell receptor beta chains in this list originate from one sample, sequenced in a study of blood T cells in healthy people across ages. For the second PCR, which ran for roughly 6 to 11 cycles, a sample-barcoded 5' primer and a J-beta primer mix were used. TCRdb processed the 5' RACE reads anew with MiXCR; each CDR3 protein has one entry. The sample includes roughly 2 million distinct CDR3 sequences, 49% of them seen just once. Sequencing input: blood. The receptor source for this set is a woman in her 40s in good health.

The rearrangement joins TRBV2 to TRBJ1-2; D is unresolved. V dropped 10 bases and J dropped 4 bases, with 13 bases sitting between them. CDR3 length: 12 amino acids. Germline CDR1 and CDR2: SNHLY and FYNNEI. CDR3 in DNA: TGTGCCACCGTAAAGGAGGGCTATGGCTACACCTTC. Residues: CATVKEGYGYTF.

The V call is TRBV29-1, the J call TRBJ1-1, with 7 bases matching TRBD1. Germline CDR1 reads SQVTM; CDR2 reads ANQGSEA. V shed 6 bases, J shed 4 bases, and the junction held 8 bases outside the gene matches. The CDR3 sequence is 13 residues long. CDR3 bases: TGCAGCGTCCGACAGGGTTCGATCACTGAAGCTTTCTTT. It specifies CSVRQGSITEAFF.